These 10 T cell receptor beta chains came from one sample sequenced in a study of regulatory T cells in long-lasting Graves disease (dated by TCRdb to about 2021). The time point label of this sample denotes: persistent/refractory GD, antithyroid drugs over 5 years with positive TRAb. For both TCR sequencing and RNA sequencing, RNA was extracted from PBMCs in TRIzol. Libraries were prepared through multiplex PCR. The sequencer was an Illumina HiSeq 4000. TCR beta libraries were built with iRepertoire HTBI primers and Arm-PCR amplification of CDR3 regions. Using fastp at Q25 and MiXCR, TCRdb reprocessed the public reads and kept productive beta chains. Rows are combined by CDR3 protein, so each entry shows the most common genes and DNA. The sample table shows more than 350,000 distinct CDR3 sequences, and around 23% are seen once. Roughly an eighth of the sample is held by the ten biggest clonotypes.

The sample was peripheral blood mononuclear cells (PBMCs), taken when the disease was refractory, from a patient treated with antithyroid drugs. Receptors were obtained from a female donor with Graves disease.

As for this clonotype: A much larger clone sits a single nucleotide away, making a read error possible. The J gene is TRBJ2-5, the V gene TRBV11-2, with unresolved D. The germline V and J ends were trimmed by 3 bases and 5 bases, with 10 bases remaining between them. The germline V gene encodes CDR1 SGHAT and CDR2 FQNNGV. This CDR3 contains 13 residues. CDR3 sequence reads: CASSFRAAETQYF. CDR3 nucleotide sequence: TGTGCCAGCAGCTTCCGTGCGGCCGAGACCCAGTACTTC.

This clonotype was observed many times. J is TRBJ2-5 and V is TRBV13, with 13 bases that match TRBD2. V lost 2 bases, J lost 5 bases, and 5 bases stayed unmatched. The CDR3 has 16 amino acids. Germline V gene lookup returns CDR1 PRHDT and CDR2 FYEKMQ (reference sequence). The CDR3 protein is CASSLLTSGRKETQYF. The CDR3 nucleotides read TGTGCCAGCAGCTTATTGACTAGCGGGAGGAAGGAGACCCAGTACTTC.

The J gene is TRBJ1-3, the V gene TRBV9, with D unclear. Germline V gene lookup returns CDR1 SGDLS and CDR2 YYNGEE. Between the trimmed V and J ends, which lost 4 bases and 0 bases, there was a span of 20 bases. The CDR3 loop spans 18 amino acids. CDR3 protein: CASSLEGGRASSGNTIYF. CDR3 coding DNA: TGTGCCAGCAGCCTCGAAGGTGGGAGAGCAAGCTCTGGAAACACCATATATTTT. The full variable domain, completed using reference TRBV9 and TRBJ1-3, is DSGVTQTPKHLITATGQRVTLRCSPRSGDLSVYWYQQSLDQGLQFLIQYYNGEERAKGNILERFSAQQFPDLHSELNLSSLELGDSALYFCASSLEGGRASSGNTIYFGEGSWLTVV.

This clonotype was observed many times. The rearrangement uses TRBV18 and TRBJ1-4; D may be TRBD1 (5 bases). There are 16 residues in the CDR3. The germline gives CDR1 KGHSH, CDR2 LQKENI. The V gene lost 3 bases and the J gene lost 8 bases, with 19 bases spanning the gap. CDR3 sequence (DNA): TGTGCCAGCTCACCGGAGGCCCGGGGCGAGGGGGAAAAACTGTTTTTT. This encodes CASSPEARGEGEKLFF.

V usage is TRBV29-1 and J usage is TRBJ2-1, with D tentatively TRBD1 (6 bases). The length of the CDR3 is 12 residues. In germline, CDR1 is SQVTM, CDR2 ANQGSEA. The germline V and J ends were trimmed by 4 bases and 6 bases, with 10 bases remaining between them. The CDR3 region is CSVGQEGNEQFF. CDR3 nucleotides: TGCAGCGTTGGACAGGAAGGCAATGAGCAGTTCTTC.

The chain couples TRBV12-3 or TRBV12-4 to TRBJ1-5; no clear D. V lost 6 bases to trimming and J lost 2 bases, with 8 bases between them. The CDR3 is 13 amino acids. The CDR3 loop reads CASRGSGNQPQHF. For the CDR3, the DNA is TGTGCCAGCAGGGGCTCGGGCAATCAGCCCCAGCATTTT.

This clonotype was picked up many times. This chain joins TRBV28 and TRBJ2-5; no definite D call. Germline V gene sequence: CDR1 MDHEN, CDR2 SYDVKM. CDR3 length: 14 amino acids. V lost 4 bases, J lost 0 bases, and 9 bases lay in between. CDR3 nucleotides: TGTGCCAGCAGTTACGATGGATACCAAGAGACCCAGTACTTC. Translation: CASSYDGYQETQYF.

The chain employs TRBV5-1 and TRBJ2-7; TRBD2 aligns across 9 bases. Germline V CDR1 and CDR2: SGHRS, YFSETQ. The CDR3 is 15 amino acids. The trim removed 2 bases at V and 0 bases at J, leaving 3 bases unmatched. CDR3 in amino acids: CASSFSGGSSYEQYF. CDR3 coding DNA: TGCGCCAGCAGCTTTAGCGGGGGAAGCTCCTACGAGCAGTACTTC.

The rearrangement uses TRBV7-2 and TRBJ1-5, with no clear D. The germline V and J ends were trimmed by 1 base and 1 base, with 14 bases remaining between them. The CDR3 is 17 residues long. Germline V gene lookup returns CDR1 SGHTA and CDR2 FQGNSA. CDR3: CASSLVGSPTSNQPQHF. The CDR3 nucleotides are TGTGCCAGCAGCTTAGTCGGCTCGCCGACGAGCAATCAGCCCCAGCATTTT.

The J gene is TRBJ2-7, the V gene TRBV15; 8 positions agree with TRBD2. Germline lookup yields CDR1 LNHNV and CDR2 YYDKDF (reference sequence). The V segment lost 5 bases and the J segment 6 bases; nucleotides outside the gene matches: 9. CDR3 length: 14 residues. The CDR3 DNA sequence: TGTGCCACCAGCGATCGCCGAACTAGCGGCGAGCAGTACTTC. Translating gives CATSDRRTSGEQYF.